Sequencing of this TCR beta chain was carried out in a study of cytomegalovirus exposure and HLA in healthy donors. Study in general: Earlier work reported about 110 million unique TCR beta sequences from 180 million or so T cells. General observations from the study: A missense DCLRE1C variant was associated with V- and J-gene trimming of TCR beta chains in a later analysis, and an independent cohort replicated the association. It was reported that TCR beta sequences correctly inferred the HLA-A and HLA-B alleles for most subjects. Listed as cytomegalovirus-associated were 150 to 200 TCR beta chains.

About this clone: Its antigen is unknown.

The CDR3 consists of 14 residues. Germline trimming cut 7 bases from V and 4 bases from J; bases unmatched to any gene: 7. Germline V CDR1 and CDR2: ENHRY, SYGVKD. The PCR had 60 Vbeta and 13 Jbeta primers. Data came from immunoSEQ multiplex PCR; TCRdb stores just in-frame clones and leaves some out. Among 100,000 to 150,000 clones listed, around four fifths were seen once. Specimen: PBMCs. The clonotype originates from a young man in good health and CMV-seropositive. This sequence joins TRBV10-3 and TRBJ2-1, with 7 bases matching TRBD1. The CDR3 loop reads CAIMKETGYNEQFF. CDR3 DNA: TGTGCCATCATGAAGGAGACAGGGTACAATGAGCAGTTCTTC.